A single sample is the source of the 9 T cell receptor beta chains below, sequenced in a study of early T cells in non-severe SARS-CoV-2 infection. In TCRdb, the 5' RACE reads were re-called with MiXCR into one record per CDR3 protein. Here the sample spans tens of thousands of distinct CDR3 sequences, about 10% being singletons. The specimen was whole blood, collected at baseline. The receptor set was obtained from an adult who was a healthcare worker with PCR-confirmed SARS-CoV-2 infection or an uninfected control (not recorded which).

This clonotype has at least ten counts. The chain is built from TRBV6-2 or TRBV6-3 and TRBJ2-7; D remains ambiguous. Trimming removed 8 bases from V and 2 bases from J, with 7 bases in between. CDR1 and CDR2 from the germline V gene are MNHEY and SVGEGT. The CDR3 consists of 11 residues. Written as DNA, the CDR3 is TGTGCCAGCGGGAAAACCTACGAGCAGTACTTC. Its protein product is CASGKTYEQYF.

This chain connects TRBV5-6 to TRBJ2-7; 8 nucleotides agree with TRBD1. This CDR3 has 16 amino acids. Germline V lookup: CDR1 SGHDT, CDR2 YYEEEE. The trim removed 1 base at V and 1 base at J, leaving 7 bases unmatched. The CDR3 nucleotides read TGTGCCAGCAGCTTGATAACAGGGGGAAGGTCCTACGAGCAGTACTTC. This encodes CASSLITGGRSYEQYF.

This clonotype was seen ten or more times. The chain recombines TRBV7-6 with TRBJ2-7; D might be TRBD2 (6 bases). The V and J ends lost 0 bases and 2 bases respectively, with 11 bases between them. Germline V CDR1 and CDR2: SGHVS, FNYEAQ. The CDR3 consists of 15 residues. CDR3: CASSLAGSGPYEQYF. The CDR3 DNA follows: TGTGCCAGCAGCTTAGCGGGAAGCGGGCCCTACGAGCAGTACTTC.

This clonotype was detected a few times. J is TRBJ2-5 and V is TRBV5-1, with D possibly called TRBD1 or TRBD2 (5 bases each). V lost 4 bases, J lost 1 base, and 11 bases lay in between. The germline V gene has CDR1 SGHRS and CDR2 YFSETQ. This CDR3 comprises 14 residues. The CDR3 spells CASSPSGTQETQYF. The DNA for the CDR3 is TGCGCCAGCAGCCCGTCCGGGACCCAAGAGACCCAGTACTTC.

This clonotype was detected ten times or more. J is TRBJ1-1 and V is TRBV27, with D possibly matching TRBD1 (6 bases). Germline V CDR1 and CDR2: MNHEY, SMNVEV (reference sequence). The CDR3 covers 15 residues. Trimming shortened V by 4 bases and J by 4 bases, and 16 bases separated the two germline ends. The CDR3 loop is CASSSTGKAFTEAFF. The CDR3 DNA follows: TGTGCCAGCAGTTCAACAGGGAAAGCGTTCACTGAAGCTTTCTTT.

The V gene is TRBV13, the J gene TRBJ2-7, with D perhaps TRBD2 (6 bases). There are 13 residues in the CDR3. V lost 7 bases and J 2 bases, leaving 12 bases between the germline ends. Germline V lookup: CDR1 PRHDT, CDR2 FYEKMQ (reference sequence). CDR3 DNA sequence: TGTGCCAGCACCCGCGGGGTTCCCTACGAGCAGTACTTC. Translating gives CASTRGVPYEQYF.

This clonotype was counted only a few times. The V call is TRBV6-6, the J call TRBJ1-6; TRBD1 matches 7 bases. There are 22 residues in the CDR3. Trimming took 0 bases from V and 0 from J; bases not matched to a gene: 17. Germline assignment: CDR1 MNHNY and CDR2 SVGAGI (reference sequence). CDR3 coding DNA: TGTGCCAGCAGTTACTCCGGTATCGGGACAGTCCTACCTAGCTCCTATAATTCACCCCTCCACTTT. This sequence encodes CASSYSGIGTVLPSSYNSPLHF.

The V gene is TRBV7-8, the J gene TRBJ2-7; 9 bases are a match to TRBD2. The V and J ends lost 5 bases and 0 bases, in that order; junction bases with no gene match: 8. Looked up from germline, CDR1 is SGHVS and CDR2 is FQNEAQ. The CDR3 contains 16 residues. The CDR3 sequence: CASSPSTSGLSYEQYF. The CDR3 DNA reads as TGTGCCAGCAGCCCTAGTACTAGCGGGCTCTCCTACGAGCAGTACTTC.

DNA of the CDR3: TGTGCCAGCAGTGAAGGGCGGGCCTATAGCAATCAGCCCCAGCATTTT. It specifies CASSEGRAYSNQPQHF. The chain carries TRBV6-1 and TRBJ1-5; no definite D call. From germline, CDR1 is MNHNS and CDR2 SASEGT. V gave up 1 base and J gave up 0 bases, with 10 bases separating them. The CDR3 sequence is 16 residues long.